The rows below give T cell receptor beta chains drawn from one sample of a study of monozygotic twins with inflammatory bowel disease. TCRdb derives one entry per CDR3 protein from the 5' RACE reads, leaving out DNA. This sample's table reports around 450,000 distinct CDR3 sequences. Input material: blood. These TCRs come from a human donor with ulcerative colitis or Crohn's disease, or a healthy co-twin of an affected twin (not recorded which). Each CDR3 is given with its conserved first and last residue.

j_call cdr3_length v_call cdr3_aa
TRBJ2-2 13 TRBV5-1 CASSGTATGELFF
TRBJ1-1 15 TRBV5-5 CASSLTAGAHTEAFF
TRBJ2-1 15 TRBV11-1 CASSLVPLADNEQFF
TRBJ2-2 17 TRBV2 CASTRADGVSNTGELFF
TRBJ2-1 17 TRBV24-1 CATSSPRDRGRVDEQFF
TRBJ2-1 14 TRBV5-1 CASSSTDRAYEQFF
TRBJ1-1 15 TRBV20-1 CSARPLGGLNTEAFF
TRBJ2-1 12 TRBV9 CASSVGGTEQFF
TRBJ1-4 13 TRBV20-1 CSARVVANEKLFF
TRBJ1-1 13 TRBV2 CASSLDSYTEAFF
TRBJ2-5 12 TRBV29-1 CSASTGAETQYF
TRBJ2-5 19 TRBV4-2 CASSPRLAGGPERQETQYF
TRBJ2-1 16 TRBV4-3 CASSQDPTSLYNEQFF
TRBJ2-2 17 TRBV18 CASSPPLDSRNTGELFF
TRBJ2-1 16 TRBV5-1 CASSLGQRGGIDEQFF
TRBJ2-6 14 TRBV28 CATSPLPGANVLTF
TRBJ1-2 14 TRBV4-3 CASSLSRGAFGYTF
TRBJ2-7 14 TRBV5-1 CASSPTPLLDEQYF
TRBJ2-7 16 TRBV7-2 CASSFGPAGGSYEQYF
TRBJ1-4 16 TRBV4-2 CASSQGGSGANEKLFF
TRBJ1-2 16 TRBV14 CASSHPHEGGIYGYTF
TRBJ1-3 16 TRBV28 CASSLSGDNSGNTIYF
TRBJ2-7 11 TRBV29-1 CSVRGPREQYF
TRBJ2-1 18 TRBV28 CASSSTALGPSSYNEQFF
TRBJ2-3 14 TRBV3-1 CASSQRGGPDTQYF
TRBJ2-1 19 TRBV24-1 CATSGRPGLAGIVGNEQFF
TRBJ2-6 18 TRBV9 CASSVDGGFVSGANVLTF
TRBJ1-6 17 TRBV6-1 CASKGRRSSSYNSPLHF